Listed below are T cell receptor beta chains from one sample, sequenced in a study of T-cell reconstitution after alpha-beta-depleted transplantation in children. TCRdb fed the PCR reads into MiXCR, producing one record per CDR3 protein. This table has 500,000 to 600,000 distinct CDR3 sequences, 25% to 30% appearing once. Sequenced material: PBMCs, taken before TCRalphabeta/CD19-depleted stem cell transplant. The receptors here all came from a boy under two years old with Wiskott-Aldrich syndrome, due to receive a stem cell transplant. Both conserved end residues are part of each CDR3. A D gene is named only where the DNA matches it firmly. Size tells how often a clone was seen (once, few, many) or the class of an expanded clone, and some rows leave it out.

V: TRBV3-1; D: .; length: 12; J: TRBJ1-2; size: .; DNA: TGTGCCAGCAGCCAAGAGGGAGGAGGCTACACCTTC; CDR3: CASSQEGGGYTF
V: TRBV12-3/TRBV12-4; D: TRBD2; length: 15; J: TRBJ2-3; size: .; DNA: TGTGCCAGCAGTTTAAGACTAGCGCTCACAGATACGCAGTATTTT; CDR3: CASSLRLALTDTQYF
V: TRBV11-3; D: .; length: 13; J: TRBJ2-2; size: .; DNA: TGTGCCAGCAGCTTGGAGAGCACCGGGGAGCTGTTTTTT; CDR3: CASSLESTGELFF
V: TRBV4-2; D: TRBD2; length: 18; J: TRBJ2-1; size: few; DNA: TGTGCCAGCAGCCAAGGACTAGCGGGAGGGCTTCGGCACAATGAGCAGTTCTTC; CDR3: CASSQGLAGGLRHNEQFF
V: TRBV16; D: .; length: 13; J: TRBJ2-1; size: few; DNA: TGTGCCAGCAGCCAATACGATAACAATGAGCAGTTCTTC; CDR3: CASSQYDNNEQFF
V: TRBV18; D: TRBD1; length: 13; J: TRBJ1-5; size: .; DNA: TGTGCCAGCTCAAGGGACAGAAATCAGCCCCAGCATTTT; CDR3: CASSRDRNQPQHF
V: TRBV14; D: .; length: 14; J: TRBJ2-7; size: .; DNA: TGTGCCAGCAAACTTTCGGCAGGATCATACGAGCAGTACTTC; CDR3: CASKLSAGSYEQYF
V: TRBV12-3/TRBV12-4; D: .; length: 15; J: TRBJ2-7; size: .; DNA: TGTGCCAGCAGCGCCTACCTGGGAGTAGACTACGAGCAGTACTTC; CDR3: CASSAYLGVDYEQYF
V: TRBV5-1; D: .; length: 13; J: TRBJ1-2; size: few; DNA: TGCGCCAGCTACGAGACCGGCGTCGCTGGCTACACCTTC; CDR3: CASYETGVAGYTF
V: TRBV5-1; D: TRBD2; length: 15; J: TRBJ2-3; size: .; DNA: TGCGCCAGCAGCTTGGAAGGTCGGGGGGCAGATACGCAGTATTTT; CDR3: CASSLEGRGADTQYF
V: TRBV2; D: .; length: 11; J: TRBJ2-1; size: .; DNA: TGTGCCAGCAGCGACGATGTTGAGCAGTTCTTC; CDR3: CASSDDVEQFF
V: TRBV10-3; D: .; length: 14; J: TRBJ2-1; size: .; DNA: TGTGCCATCAGTGAAGCCTTTGGGGACAATGAGCAGTTCTTC; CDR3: CAISEAFGDNEQFF
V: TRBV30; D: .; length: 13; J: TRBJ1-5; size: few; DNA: TGTGCCTGGAGTACCGGGTATAGTCAGCCCCAGCATTTT; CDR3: CAWSTGYSQPQHF
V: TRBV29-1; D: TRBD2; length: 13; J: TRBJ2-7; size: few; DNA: TGCAGCGTGTTGGGCGGGAGGATAGACGAGCAGTACTTC; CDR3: CSVLGGRIDEQYF
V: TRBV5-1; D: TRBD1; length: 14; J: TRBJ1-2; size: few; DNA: TGCGCCAGCAGCCGGACGACAGGGAGTGGTGGCTACACCTTC; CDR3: CASSRTTGSGGYTF
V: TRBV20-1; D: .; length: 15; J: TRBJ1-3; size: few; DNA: TGCAGTGCTAGAGATCCGGGACGCGTTGGAAACACCATATATTTT; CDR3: CSARDPGRVGNTIYF
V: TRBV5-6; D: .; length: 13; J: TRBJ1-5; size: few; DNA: TGTGCCAGCAGCCTACGTTTAAATCAGCCCCAGCATTTT; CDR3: CASSLRLNQPQHF
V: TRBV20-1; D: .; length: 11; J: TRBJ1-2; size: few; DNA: TGCAGTGCTAAATCTGGGCATGGCTACACCTTC; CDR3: CSAKSGHGYTF
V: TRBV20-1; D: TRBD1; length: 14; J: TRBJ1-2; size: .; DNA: TGCAGTGCTAGCCATTCGACAGGGGGCTTAGGCTACACCTTC; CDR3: CSASHSTGGLGYTF
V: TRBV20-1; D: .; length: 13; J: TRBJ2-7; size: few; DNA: TGCAGTGCATCGAGGCCCCCTAGCTACGAGCAGTACTTC; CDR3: CSASRPPSYEQYF
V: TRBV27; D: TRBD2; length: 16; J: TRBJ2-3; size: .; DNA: TGTGCCAGCAGTTTAGGGACTAGCGGGAGGGCTGATACGCAGTATTTT; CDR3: CASSLGTSGRADTQYF
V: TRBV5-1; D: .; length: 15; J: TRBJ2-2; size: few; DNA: TGCGCCAGCAGCTTGGTTGGCGAGGGAACCGGGGAGCTGTTTTTT; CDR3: CASSLVGEGTGELFF
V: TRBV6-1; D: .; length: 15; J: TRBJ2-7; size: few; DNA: TGTGCCAGCAAGAGACCAGTGGGTATTACCTACGAGCAGTACTTC; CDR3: CASKRPVGITYEQYF
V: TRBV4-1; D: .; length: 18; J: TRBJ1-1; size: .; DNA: TGCGCCAGCAGCCAAGATTTTCGCACCAAAGGGATGAACACTGAAGCTTTCTTT; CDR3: CASSQDFRTKGMNTEAFF
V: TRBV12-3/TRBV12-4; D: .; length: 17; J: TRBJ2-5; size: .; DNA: TGTGCCAGCAGTTTGGGTCTGTGGGAGGGACAACAAGAGACCCAGTACTTC; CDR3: CASSLGLWEGQQETQYF
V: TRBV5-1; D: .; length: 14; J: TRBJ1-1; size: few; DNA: TGCGCCAGCAGCCCAAGGGGGACGTCGACTGAAGCTTTCTTT; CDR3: CASSPRGTSTEAFF
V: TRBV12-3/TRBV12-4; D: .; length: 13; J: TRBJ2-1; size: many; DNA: TGTGCCAGCAGAAGGGACTCGACTAATGAGCAGTTCTTC; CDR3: CASRRDSTNEQFF
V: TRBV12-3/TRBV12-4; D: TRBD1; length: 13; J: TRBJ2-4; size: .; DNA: TGTGCCAGCAGTTTACCAGGGGGAAACATTCAGTACTTC; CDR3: CASSLPGGNIQYF
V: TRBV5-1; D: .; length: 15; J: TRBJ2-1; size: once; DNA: TGCGCCAGCAGCTTGATCCCGTCCTCCTACAATGAGCAGTTCTTC; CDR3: CASSLIPSSYNEQFF
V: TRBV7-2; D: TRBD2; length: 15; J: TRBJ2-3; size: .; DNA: TGTGCCAGCAGCTTACCTAGCGGGGCCACAGATACGCAGTATTTT; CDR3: CASSLPSGATDTQYF
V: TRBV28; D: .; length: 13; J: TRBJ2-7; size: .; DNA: TGTGCCAGCAGCATCCTGGCCCCGAGAGGGCAGTACTTC; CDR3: CASSILAPRGQYF
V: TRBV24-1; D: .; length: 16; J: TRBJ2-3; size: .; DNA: TGTGCCACCAGTGATTGGCGGGACACCTACACAGATACGCAGTATTTT; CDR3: CATSDWRDTYTDTQYF
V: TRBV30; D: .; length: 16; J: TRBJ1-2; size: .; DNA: TGTGCCTGGAGTGGAGGAAAAAGTCCTGGTTGGGGTGGCTACACCTTC; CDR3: CAWSGGKSPGWGGYTF
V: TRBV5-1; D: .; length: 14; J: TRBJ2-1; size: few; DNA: TGCGCCAGCAACCAACAGGGCTCCAACTATGAGCAGTTCTTC; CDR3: CASNQQGSNYEQFF
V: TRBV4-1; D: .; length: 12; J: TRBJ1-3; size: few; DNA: TGCGCCAGCAGCCACCTAGAAAACACCATATATTTT; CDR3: CASSHLENTIYF
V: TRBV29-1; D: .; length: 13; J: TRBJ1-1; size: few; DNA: TGCAGCGTTAAAGGGACACTGAACACTGAAGCTTTCTTT; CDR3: CSVKGTLNTEAFF
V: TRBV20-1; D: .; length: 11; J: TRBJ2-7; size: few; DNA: TGCAGTGCTAGAGCCCCTTACGAGCAGTACTTC; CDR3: CSARAPYEQYF
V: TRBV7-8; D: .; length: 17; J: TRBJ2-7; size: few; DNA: TGTGCCAGCAGCTTATTTATGGTCGACTACCTGGGTCCTGAGCAGTACTTC; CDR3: CASSLFMVDYLGPEQYF
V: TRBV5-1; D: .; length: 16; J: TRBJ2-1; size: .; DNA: TGCGCCAGCAGCTTGGCGGCGCTTAGCTCCTACAATGAGCAGTTCTTC; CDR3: CASSLAALSSYNEQFF
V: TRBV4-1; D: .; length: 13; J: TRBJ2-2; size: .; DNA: TGCGCCAGCAGCCTGGAGGTGGATGGGGAGCTGTTTTTT; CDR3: CASSLEVDGELFF
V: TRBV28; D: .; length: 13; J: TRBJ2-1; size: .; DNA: TGTGCCAGCACCCAAAATAGGGGGAATGAGCAGTTCTTC; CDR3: CASTQNRGNEQFF
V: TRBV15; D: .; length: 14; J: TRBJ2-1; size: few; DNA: TGTGCCACCAGCAGAGATCCGGTAGACAATGAGCAGTTCTTC; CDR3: CATSRDPVDNEQFF
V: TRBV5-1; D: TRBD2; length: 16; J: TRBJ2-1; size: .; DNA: TGCGCCAGCAGCTTGGAGGTCGGGAGGGGAAACAATGAGCAGTTCTTC; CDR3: CASSLEVGRGNNEQFF
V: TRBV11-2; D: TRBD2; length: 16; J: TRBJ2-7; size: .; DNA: TGTGCCAGCAGCCCAGCTAGCGGGAGGACCTCCTACGAGCAGTACTTC; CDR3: CASSPASGRTSYEQYF
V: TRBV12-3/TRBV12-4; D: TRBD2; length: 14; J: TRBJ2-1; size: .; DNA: TGTGCCAGCAGTTGGACTAGCGGGGCTAATGAGCAGTTCTTC; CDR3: CASSWTSGANEQFF